This paragraph covers one T cell receptor beta chain sequence. The specificity of this receptor is unknown. Nothing much larger sits one base from this clone, and base qualities are not available. This entry comes from a study of blood T cell repertoires in COVID-19 (TCRdb year 2020). Background on the whole study: Collaborator samples came from the United States, Italy and Spain and covered acute and convalescent phases of COVID-19. Where HLA class I and class II types were available, the types were taken from metadata supplied by the sample provider, not from assay-based typing. The material from the prospective study consisted of cDNA or gDNA derived from T cells, B-cell-depleted T cells, or PBMCs. The repertoires were released in a freely available public database meant as a resource for research on the immune response to SARS-CoV-2. Samples were obtained from the ongoing ImmuneRACE study (first 160 participants) and from over 1,000 subjects provided by 6 global collaborators. Nearly every sample came with metadata listing a de-identified subject ID, COVID-19 status, age in years and sex. The dataset comprised deeply sampled blood TCRbeta repertoires from subjects exposed to, actively infected with, or recovered from COVID-19.

TCRbeta CDR3 regions were amplified from genomic DNA using the immunoSEQ Assay, a bias-controlled multiplex PCR. Under the source paper's analysis protocol: The number of nucleated cells in each sample was estimated by amplification of reference gene primers within the assay. To quantify the absolute abundance of each unique TCRbeta CDR3 rearrangement, sequence reads were collapsed and filtered. For each sample, productive Simpson clonality was calculated as the square root of Simpson's diversity index over productive rearrangements. The immuneACCESS repertoire file appears here via TCRdb, limited to in-frame rearrangements. These files lack a portion of the clones; in checked studies, under half of the deficit traces to unresolved V genes, and the cause of the others is not known. V and J calls and clone size are copied from that table; D and trimming were computed from the DNA. The sample table holds tens of thousands of clones, of which approximately 78% were seen once. The ten biggest clones cover approximately 7.3% of the sample.

CDR1 MNHEY and CDR2 SVGAGI are derived from the germline V gene. V loses 6 bases at its end and J loses 4 bases; junction bases beyond the gene matches: 4. From the cysteine through the phenylalanine, the CDR3 covers 14 amino acids. The CDR3 DNA has 42 bases and is translated from base 1. Broader findings and caveats from the paper: The amount of clinical and demographic metadata varied by source and participant and was provided uncurated.

The collaborating institutions used their own protocols to collect whole blood in K2EDTA tubes. For TCRbeta analysis, collaborator samples were shipped as frozen whole blood, as isolated PBMCs, or as DNA extracted from either sample type. The chain employs TRBV6-5 and TRBJ1-3, with 9 junctional bases fitting TRBD1. The TCR comes from a human donor in a cohort sampled during active COVID-19. Material for sequencing was peripheral blood. The CDR3 has the sequence CASRRTGEGNTIYF. In nucleotides, the sequence is TGTGCCAGCAGGCGGACAGGGGAGGGAAACACCATATATTTT.